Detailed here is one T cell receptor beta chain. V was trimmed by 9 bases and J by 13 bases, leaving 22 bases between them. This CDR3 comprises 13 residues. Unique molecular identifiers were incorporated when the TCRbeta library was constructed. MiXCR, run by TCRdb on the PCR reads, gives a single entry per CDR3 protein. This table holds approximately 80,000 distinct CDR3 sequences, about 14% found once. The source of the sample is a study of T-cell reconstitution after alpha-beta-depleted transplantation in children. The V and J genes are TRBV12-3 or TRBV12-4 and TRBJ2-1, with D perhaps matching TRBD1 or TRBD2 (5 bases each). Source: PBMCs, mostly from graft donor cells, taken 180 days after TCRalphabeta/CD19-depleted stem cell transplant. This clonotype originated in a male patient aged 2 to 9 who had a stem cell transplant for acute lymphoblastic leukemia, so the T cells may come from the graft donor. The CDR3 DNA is TGTGCCAGTGCCCCCCTACCCGGGACCGCCCAGTTCTTC. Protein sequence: CASAPLPGTAQFF.